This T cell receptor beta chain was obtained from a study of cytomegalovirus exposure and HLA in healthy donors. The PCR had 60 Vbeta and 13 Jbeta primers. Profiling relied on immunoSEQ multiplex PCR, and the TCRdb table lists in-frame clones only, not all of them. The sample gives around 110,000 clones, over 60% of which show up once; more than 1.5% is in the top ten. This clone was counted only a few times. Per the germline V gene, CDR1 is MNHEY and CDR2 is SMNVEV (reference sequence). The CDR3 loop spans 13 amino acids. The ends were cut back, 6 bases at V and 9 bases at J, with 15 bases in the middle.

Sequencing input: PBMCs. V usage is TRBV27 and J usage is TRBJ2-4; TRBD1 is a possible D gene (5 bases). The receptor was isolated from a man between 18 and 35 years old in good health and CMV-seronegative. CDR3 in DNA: TGTGCCAGCAGCCTGGACATTGACAGCATTCAGTACTTC. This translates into CASSLDIDSIQYF.